A single sample gave rise to the 12 T cell receptor beta chains below, sequenced in a study of T cell responses to AZD1222 COVID-19 vaccine. Using immunoSEQ multiplex PCR, the repertoire was profiled, and TCRdb retains in-frame clones only, with some absent. Here the sample spans about 150,000 clones, 85% to 95% being singletons. This sample comprised peripheral blood, obtained 28 days after the second AZD1222 dose. These TCRs come from an adult who received the AZD1222 COVID-19 vaccine.

The gene calls are TRBV7-9 and TRBJ2-1; D is unclear. The germline V gene encodes CDR1 SEHNR and CDR2 FQNEAQ (reference sequence). CDR3 length: 15 amino acids. V lost 3 bases and J lost 0, with 9 bases in between. The chain's CDR3 is CASSFSGSSYNEQFF. In DNA form, the CDR3 reads TGTGCCAGCAGCTTTTCGGGTAGCTCCTACAATGAGCAGTTCTTC.

The J gene is TRBJ1-2, the V gene TRBV7-9; 9 bases agree with TRBD1. The CDR3 totals 14 residues. Germline CDR1 SEHNR, CDR2 FQNEAQ (reference sequence). V was clipped by 2 bases and J by 8 bases; unmatched bases: 6. This chain's CDR3 is CASSLLGQGYGYTF. The CDR3 DNA sequence: TGTGCCAGCAGCTTATTGGGACAGGGTTACGGCTACACCTTC.

The gene calls are TRBV5-1 and TRBJ2-3; D remains ambiguous. The CDR3 extends over 12 amino acids. Trimming took off 0 bases at V and 7 bases at J, with 6 bases between the two ends. Germline V CDR1 and CDR2: SGHRS, YFSETQ. The DNA of the CDR3 is TGCGCCAGCAGCTTGGTGGGCAATACGCAGTATTTT. Translating gives CASSLVGNTQYF.

The chain combines TRBV28 with TRBJ2-4; possibly TRBD1 for D (6 bases). This CDR3 region has 14 residues. Trimming took off 6 bases at V and 0 bases at J, with 9 bases between the two ends. Germline-derived CDR1 and CDR2 are MDHEN and SYDVKM. CDR3 sequence reads: CASRTGLAKNIQYF. CDR3 nucleotides: TGTGCCAGCAGGACAGGCCTAGCCAAAAACATTCAGTACTTC.

This chain links TRBV15 with TRBJ1-3; D is possibly TRBD1 (5 bases). The CDR3 runs to 15 residues. V was trimmed by 3 bases and J by 5 bases, leaving 14 bases between them. Germline assignment: CDR1 LNHNV and CDR2 YYDKDF (reference sequence). The CDR3 reads CATSRAGTLRNTIYF. CDR3 DNA sequence: TGTGCCACCAGCAGGGCAGGGACTTTGAGAAACACCATATATTTT.

CDR3 in amino acids: CASSPISTNEKLFF. The CDR3 coding sequence is TGTGCCAGCAGCCCAATTTCAACTAATGAAAAACTGTTTTTT. The V and J genes are TRBV6-5 and TRBJ1-4; D is undetermined. The CDR3 contains 14 residues. CDR1 MNHEY and CDR2 SVGAGI come from the germline V gene. Trimming removed 6 bases at V and 0 bases at J, with 8 bases between.

The rearrangement uses TRBV2 and TRBJ1-2, with 7 bases that match TRBD1. Germline loops: CDR1 SNHLY, CDR2 FYNNEI. The V and J ends lost 5 bases and 6 bases, in that order; junction bases with no gene match: 3. The CDR3 runs to 12 residues. CDR3 coding DNA: TGTGCCAGCAGTTTAGACAGGGATGGCTACACCTTC. It translates to CASSLDRDGYTF.

The V call is TRBV27, the J call TRBJ1-1; TRBD1 might be the D (6 bases). This CDR3 has 15 residues. Germline V lookup: CDR1 MNHEY, CDR2 SMNVEV (reference sequence). The V end lost 4 bases, the J end lost 0 bases, and 12 bases lay between the germline ends. CDR3 DNA: TGTGCCAGCAGTTCCTGGGACAACTTGAACACTGAAGCTTTCTTT. Protein: CASSSWDNLNTEAFF.

The V gene is TRBV29-1, the J gene TRBJ1-1; no firm D call. Trimming took off 3 bases at V and 3 bases at J, with 5 bases between the two ends. The CDR3 totals 11 residues. Looked up from germline, CDR1 is SQVTM and CDR2 is ANQGSEA. The CDR3 loop reads CSVDGHTEAFF. The CDR3 nucleotides are TGCAGCGTTGATGGACACACTGAAGCTTTCTTT.

V and J are TRBV7-9 and TRBJ2-5; D gene uncertain. The CDR3 has 14 amino acids. Germline assignment: CDR1 SEHNR and CDR2 FQNEAQ (reference sequence). V shed 5 bases and J shed 3 bases, with 13 bases lying between them. CDR3 protein: CASSPTELKETQYF. CDR3 coding DNA: TGTGCCAGCAGCCCGACGGAGCTAAAAGAGACCCAGTACTTC.

This clone was seen a single time. The rearrangement joins TRBV19 to TRBJ2-7; TRBD1 agrees at 7 bases. The CDR3 runs to 15 residues. V was clipped by 6 bases and J by 5 bases; unmatched bases: 13. Germline V CDR1 and CDR2: LNHDA, SQIVND (reference sequence). This chain's CDR3 is CASRGAGTALDEQYF. The CDR3 region has the DNA TGTGCCAGTAGGGGGGCCGGGACAGCCCTTGACGAGCAGTACTTC.

The gene calls are TRBV30 and TRBJ1-6; D remains unclear. The CDR3 sequence is 12 residues long. The V end was cut by 2 bases, the J end by 9 bases, with 8 bases between. Germline CDR1 and CDR2: GTSNPN and SVGIG (reference sequence). Written as DNA, the CDR3 is TGTGCCTGGAGTCCCGTCAGTTCACCCCTCCACTTT. As protein: CAWSPVSSPLHF.